The 5 T cell receptor beta chains in this list originate from one sample, sequenced in a study of T-cell reconstitution after alpha-beta-depleted transplantation in children. Preparing the TCRbeta library involved the use of unique molecular identifiers. TCRdb itself ran the PCR reads through MiXCR, one entry per CDR3 protein. This repertoire shows more than 450,000 distinct CDR3 sequences, roughly 18% found once; its top ten account for about 3.1%. Here the sequenced sample was PBMCs from the stem cell graft donor, taken from the stem cell graft. The receptors here all came from a human donor who donated a stem cell graft to a child with acute lymphoblastic leukemia.

J is TRBJ2-2 and V is TRBV5-1, with 12 bases fitting TRBD2. The germline V gene encodes CDR1 SGHRS and CDR2 YFSETQ. J gave up 2 bases and V 2 bases, and 13 bases lay outside the gene matches. This CDR3 has 20 residues. CDR3 region: CASSFRLAGAVSFNTGELFF. The CDR3 DNA is TGCGCCAGCAGCTTTAGACTAGCGGGAGCCGTCTCCTTCAACACCGGGGAGCTGTTTTTT.

The chain uses TRBV7-6 and TRBJ1-4; 9 positions agree with TRBD1. Germline V gene data show CDR1 as SGHVS and CDR2 as FNYEAQ. J was trimmed by 8 bases and V by 5 bases; bases with no gene match: 12. This CDR3 comprises 16 residues. CDR3 sequence reads: CASSPDRGDFSEKLFF. In nucleotides, the CDR3 is TGTGCCAGCAGCCCCGACAGGGGGGATTTTTCGGAAAAACTGTTTTTT.

The rearrangement links TRBV2 to TRBJ2-7, with 10 bases lining up with TRBD1. This CDR3 has 14 residues. Germline CDR1 is SNHLY and CDR2 is FYNNEI. Losses at the gene ends were 7 bases for V and 2 bases for J; bases not matched to a gene: 5. In nucleotides, the CDR3 is TGTGCCAGCATAGCGGGACAGGGGCCCTACGAGCAGTACTTC. Translating it yields CASIAGQGPYEQYF.

The genes are TRBV20-1 and TRBJ2-1; weak D call: TRBD2 (6 bases). The V end lost 2 bases, the J end lost 2 bases, and 10 bases lay between the germline ends. Germline loops: CDR1 DFQATT, CDR2 SNEGSKA (reference sequence). CDR3 size: 14 residues. The CDR3, as DNA: TGCAGTGCTAGAAAGGTAGCGGCCTACAATGAGCAGTTCTTC. Translated: CSARKVAAYNEQFF.

In its sample, this clonotype was seen a few times. V is TRBV14 and J is TRBJ2-7, with 11 bases aligning to TRBD1. The germline V gene encodes CDR1 SGHDN and CDR2 FVKESK. J lost 9 bases, V lost 4 bases, and 14 bases had no gene match. The CDR3 is 16 amino acids. Here the CDR3 reads CASSRTRTGGLGGQYF. CDR3 nucleotides: TGTGCCAGCAGCCGTACAAGGACAGGGGGCCTCGGTGGGCAGTACTTC. Full variable domain (rest looked up from reference TRBV14 and TRBJ2-7): EAGVTQFPSHSVIEKGQTVTLRCDPISGHDNLYWYRRVMGKEIKFLLHFVKESKQDESGMPNNRFLAERTGGTYSTLKVQPAELEDSGVYFCASSRTRTGGLGGQYFGPGTRLTVT.